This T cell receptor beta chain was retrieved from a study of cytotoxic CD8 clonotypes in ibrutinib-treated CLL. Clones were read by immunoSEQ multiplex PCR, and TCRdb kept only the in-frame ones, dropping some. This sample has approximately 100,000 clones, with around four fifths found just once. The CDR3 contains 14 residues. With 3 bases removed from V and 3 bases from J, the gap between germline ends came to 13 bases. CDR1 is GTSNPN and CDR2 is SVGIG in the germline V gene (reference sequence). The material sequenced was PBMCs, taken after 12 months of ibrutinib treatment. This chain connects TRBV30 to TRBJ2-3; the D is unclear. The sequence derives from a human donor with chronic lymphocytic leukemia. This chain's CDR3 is CAWRSVLGTDTQYF. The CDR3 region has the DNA TGTGCCTGGAGATCAGTTCTAGGGACAGATACGCAGTATTTT.